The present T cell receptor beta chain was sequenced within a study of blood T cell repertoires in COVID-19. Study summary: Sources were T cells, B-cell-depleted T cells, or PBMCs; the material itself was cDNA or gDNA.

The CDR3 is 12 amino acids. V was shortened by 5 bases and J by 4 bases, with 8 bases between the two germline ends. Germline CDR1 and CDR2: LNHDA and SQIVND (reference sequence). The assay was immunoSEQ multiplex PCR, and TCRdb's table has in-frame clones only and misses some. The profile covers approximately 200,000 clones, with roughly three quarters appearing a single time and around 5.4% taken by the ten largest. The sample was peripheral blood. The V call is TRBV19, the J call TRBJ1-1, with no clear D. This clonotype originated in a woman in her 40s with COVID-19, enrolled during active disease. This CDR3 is CASSGPGTEAFF. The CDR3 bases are TGTGCCAGTAGTGGCCCGGGCACTGAAGCTTTCTTT.